This T cell receptor beta chain was sequenced for a study of regulatory T cells in long-lasting Graves disease. Study background: The definition of persistent Graves' disease was over 5 years of antithyroid drugs with positive TSH receptor antibodies.

Relying on iRepertoire HTBI primers and Arm-PCR of CDR3 regions, the team built TCR beta libraries. TCRdb processed the multiplex PCR reads anew with MiXCR; each CDR3 protein has one entry. The repertoire holds about 460,000 distinct CDR3 sequences, with about 22% as singletons. The length of the CDR3 is 15 residues. V shed 5 bases, J shed 6 bases, and the junction held 12 bases outside the gene matches. Germline loops: CDR1 MDHEN, CDR2 SYDVKM. Time point described: persistent/refractory GD, antithyroid drugs over 5 years with positive TRAb. Extracted PBMC RNA gave rise to the TCR library. Many counts were recorded for this clonotype.

Sequencing was performed on peripheral blood mononuclear cells (PBMCs), taken when the disease was refractory, from a patient treated with antithyroid drugs. The rearrangement links TRBV28 to TRBJ1-1, with 7 bases fitting TRBD1. This TCR was recovered from a female donor with Graves disease. The CDR3 region has the DNA TGTGCCAGCAGTACCCGACAGGGTCTAAATCCTGAAGCTTTCTTT. Translated: CASSTRQGLNPEAFF.